A single sample gave rise to the 24 T cell receptor beta chains below, sequenced in a study of shared clonotypes between healthy human individuals. The method was immunoSEQ multiplex PCR; TCRdb's version includes in-frame clones alone and lacks a portion of them. The table has hundreds of thousands of clones, 97% seen once. Material: naive CD4+ T cells sorted from blood. Subset specified: CD45RA+ positively selected. The origin of the receptors is a woman younger than 45 in good health.

This clone was observed once. The chain links TRBV10-3 to TRBJ2-7; 9 nucleotides align to TRBD2. Germline CDR1 and CDR2: ENHRY and SYGVKD. Trimming removed 4 bases from V and 4 bases from J; junction bases left unmatched: 20. CDR3 length: 19 residues. As DNA, the CDR3 is TGTGCCATCAGTGCGGCGGGTATTAGCGGGAGAGTTGTTTCTTACGAGCAGTACTTC. It codes for CAISAAGISGRVVSYEQYF.

This chain joins TRBV13 and TRBJ2-3; TRBD2 aligns across 11 bases. CDR1 is PRHDT and CDR2 is FYEKMQ in the germline V gene (reference sequence). J gave up 0 bases and V 5 bases, and 7 bases lay outside the gene matches. CDR3 size: 17 residues. The CDR3 sequence: CASSPSRTSGSTDTQYF. Here the CDR3 DNA reads TGTGCCAGCAGCCCTTCCAGGACTAGCGGGAGCACAGATACGCAGTATTTT.

The gene calls are TRBV25-1 and TRBJ2-7, with D perhaps matching TRBD1 (6 bases). CDR1 is MGHDK, CDR2 SYGVNS, per germline. This CDR3 region has 14 residues. V was cut by 8 bases and J by 2 bases, with 16 bases left in between. CDR3 amino acids: CASGWDTKPYEQYF. DNA of the CDR3: TGTGCCAGCGGGTGGGACACAAAACCCTACGAGCAGTACTTC.

CDR3 in DNA: TGCGCCAGCAGCCAAGAGGAGGGGATGTGGCAGTTCTTC. Translating gives CASSQEEGMWQFF. This chain links TRBV4-1 with TRBJ2-1; possibly TRBD2 for D (6 bases). Germline V CDR1 and CDR2: MGHRA, YSYEKL. The CDR3 loop spans 13 amino acids. V was trimmed by 0 bases and J by 12 bases, leaving 12 bases between them.

The V and J genes are TRBV19 and TRBJ2-1, with 12 bases matching TRBD2. Trimming cost V 6 bases and J 10 bases; bases outside gene matches: 7. Germline V gives CDR1 LNHDA, CDR2 SQIVND (reference sequence). This CDR3 is built from 14 residues. CDR3 sequence reads: CASRRLAGGHEQFF. CDR3 in DNA: TGTGCCAGTAGGAGGCTAGCGGGAGGGCACGAGCAGTTCTTC. The complete variable domain, with remaining parts taken from reference TRBV19 and TRBJ2-1, reads DGGITQSPKYLFRKEGQNVTLSCEQNLNHDAMYWYRQDPGQGLRLIYYSQIVNDFQKGDIAEGYSVSREKKESFPLTVTSAQKNPTAFYLCASRRLAGGHEQFFGPGTRLTVL.

The rearrangement joins TRBV5-1 to TRBJ2-3; no clear D gene. From germline, CDR1 is SGHRS and CDR2 YFSETQ. CDR3 length: 17 residues. The ends were cut back, 0 bases at V and 2 bases at J, with 16 bases in the middle. The chain's CDR3 is CASSLGQMYSDTDTQYF. Here the CDR3 DNA reads TGCGCCAGCAGCTTGGGTCAGATGTATTCCGACACAGATACGCAGTATTTT.

The CDR3, as DNA: TGCGCCAGCAGTGAAGGGGCAGGGGGAGTTTACGAGCAGTACTTC. Translating it yields CASSEGAGGVYEQYF. The chain combines TRBV10-1 with TRBJ2-7; 7 positions agree with TRBD1. This CDR3 spans 15 amino acids. Trimming removed 3 bases from V and 4 bases from J; junction bases left unmatched: 9. The V gene's germline CDR1 is WNHNN and CDR2 SYGVQD (reference sequence).

This chain connects TRBV5-6 to TRBJ2-2; 11 bases line up with TRBD2. The V segment lost 0 bases and the J segment 6 bases; nucleotides outside the gene matches: 4. The CDR3 totals 16 residues. Germline V gives CDR1 SGHDT, CDR2 YYEEEE. The CDR3 bases are TGTGCCAGCAGCTTGGGACTAGCGGGACTTTCCGGGGAGCTGTTTTTT. Translating gives CASSLGLAGLSGELFF.

The V call is TRBV6-6, the J call TRBJ2-5; D gene ambiguous. The germline V gene has CDR1 MNHNY and CDR2 SVGAGI (reference sequence). The CDR3 is made up of 13 amino acids. Between the trimmed V and J ends, which lost 2 bases and 3 bases, there was a span of 7 bases. The CDR3 reads CASSYLGEETQYF. The CDR3 DNA follows: TGTGCCAGCAGTTACCTAGGCGAAGAGACCCAGTACTTC.

This clone was recorded once. The chain employs TRBV5-4 and TRBJ1-2, with a possible D match to TRBD1 (6 bases). The length of the CDR3 is 14 residues. Looked up from germline, CDR1 is SGHNT and CDR2 is YYREEE (reference sequence). With 0 bases removed from V and 8 bases from J, the gap between germline ends came to 14 bases. CDR3 in amino acids: CASSLAQGRGGYTF. CDR3 nucleotide sequence: TGTGCCAGCAGCTTGGCCCAGGGGAGGGGAGGCTACACCTTC. Supplemented by reference TRBV5-4 and TRBJ1-2, the full variable domain reads ETGVTQSPTHLIKTRGQQVTLRCSSQSGHNTVSWYQQALGQGPQFIFQYYREEENGRGNFPPRFSGLQFPNYSSELNVNALELDDSALYLCASSLAQGRGGYTFGSGTRLTVV.

The chain links TRBV4-1 to TRBJ1-5; the match to TRBD1 covers 7 bases. J was trimmed by 0 bases and V by 1 base; bases with no gene match: 9. The CDR3 loop spans 18 amino acids. Germline CDR1 MGHRA, CDR2 YSYEKL. The CDR3 DNA is TGCGCCAGCAGCCAAGTTTTTAGTTACAGGGGTAGCAATCAGCCCCAGCATTTT. Its protein is CASSQVFSYRGSNQPQHF.

This chain connects TRBV4-1 to TRBJ2-7, with 8 nucleotides matching TRBD2. V shed 1 base and J 2 bases; nucleotides not matched to a gene: 7. Germline V gene lookup returns CDR1 MGHRA and CDR2 YSYEKL. The CDR3 consists of 16 residues. The CDR3 protein is CASSQGRGGRTYEQYF. CDR3 DNA sequence: TGCGCCAGCAGCCAAGGGAGGGGCGGGAGGACCTACGAGCAGTACTTC.

This chain uses TRBV28 with TRBJ1-1, with a weak D call TRBD1 (5 bases). This CDR3 comprises 17 residues. Germline CDR1 reads MDHEN; CDR2 reads SYDVKM. Trimming took off 7 bases at V and 0 bases at J, with 21 bases between the two ends. The CDR3 is CASIIHGGEFMNTEAFF. For the CDR3, the DNA is TGTGCCAGCATCATACACGGGGGGGAATTCATGAACACTGAAGCTTTCTTT.

This clone was observed a handful of times. The chain's CDR3 is CASRGTTEAFF. In DNA, the CDR3 is TGTGCCAGCAGGGGGACCACTGAAGCTTTCTTT. V gene TRBV5-4 combines with J gene TRBJ1-1, with a possible D match to TRBD1 (5 bases). The ends were cut back, 5 bases at V and 4 bases at J, with 6 bases in the middle. There are 11 residues in the CDR3. Germline values: CDR1 SGHNT, CDR2 YYREEE (reference sequence). Full variable domain (missing parts from reference TRBV5-4 and TRBJ1-1): ETGVTQSPTHLIKTRGQQVTLRCSSQSGHNTVSWYQQALGQGPQFIFQYYREEENGRGNFPPRFSGLQFPNYSSELNVNALELDDSALYLCASRGTTEAFFGQGTRLTVV.

The chain combines TRBV5-8 with TRBJ1-3; D not certain. Germline V gives CDR1 SGHTS, CDR2 YDEGEE. The V gene lost 2 bases and the J gene lost 0 bases, with 6 bases spanning the gap. There are 14 residues in the CDR3. CDR3 loop: CASSFRSSGNTIYF. The CDR3 bases are TGTGCCAGCAGCTTCAGGAGCTCTGGAAACACCATATATTTT.

The chain has TRBV5-1 and TRBJ2-1; 12 nucleotides match TRBD2. Per the germline V gene, CDR1 is SGHRS and CDR2 is YFSETQ. V was pared by 3 bases and J by 10 bases, with 11 bases of the junction left unmatched. This CDR3 contains 16 residues. Here the CDR3 DNA reads TGCGCCAGCAGCTCATGGACTAGCGGGACCTTCAGGGAGCAGTTCTTC. As protein: CASSSWTSGTFREQFF.

The rearrangement links TRBV2 to TRBJ2-5; tentative D call: TRBD2 (6 bases). This CDR3 region has 17 residues. V was cut by 6 bases and J by 2 bases, with 22 bases left in between. Germline V gives CDR1 SNHLY, CDR2 FYNNEI. In nucleotides, the CDR3 is TGTGCCAGCAGCTCACCCCGGGGGTCGGGGTTACAAGAGACCCAGTACTTC. Its protein product is CASSSPRGSGLQETQYF.

The V and J genes are TRBV7-8 and TRBJ2-7; D gene uncertain. V was cut by 2 bases and J by 5 bases, with 10 bases left in between. The CDR3 is 13 amino acids. Germline assignment: CDR1 SGHVS and CDR2 FQNEAQ. Written as DNA, the CDR3 is TGTGCCAGCAGCTTAAGGGCAGTCCACGAGCAGTACTTC. Protein product: CASSLRAVHEQYF.

The genes are TRBV5-4 and TRBJ2-5; 13 bases fit TRBD2. Germline CDR1 reads SGHNT; CDR2 reads YYREEE (reference sequence). This CDR3 has 17 residues. V was clipped by 2 bases and J by 5 bases; unmatched bases: 9. CDR3 protein: CASSLPGLAGEWETQYF. The CDR3 DNA reads as TGTGCCAGCAGCTTACCCGGACTAGCGGGAGAGTGGGAGACCCAGTACTTC.

The chain is built from TRBV19 and TRBJ1-2; D is unresolved. V dropped 3 bases and J dropped 5 bases, with 16 bases sitting between them. This CDR3 has 15 amino acids. Per germline, CDR1 LNHDA and CDR2 SQIVND (reference sequence). In DNA form, the CDR3 reads TGTGCCAGTAGTATTATGTCAGCCTCGGCTTATGGCTACACCTTC. Translated, it gives CASSIMSASAYGYTF.

This clone occurred once. CDR3 nucleotide sequence: TGTGCCAGCAGCTTAGCGGCCGGGACAGGGCAGTATGAGCAGTTCTTC. This translates into CASSLAAGTGQYEQFF. The chain carries TRBV7-3 and TRBJ2-1; TRBD1 matches at 9 bases. J lost 8 bases, V lost 2 bases, and 10 bases had no gene match. Germline V gene sequence: CDR1 SGHTA, CDR2 FQGTGA. There are 16 residues in the CDR3.

The chain is built from TRBV5-4 and TRBJ1-2; 7 bases are a match to TRBD1. The CDR3 sequence is 15 residues long. With 1 base clipped from V and 8 bases from J, the junction kept 11 bases outside the gene matches. Germline V gene lookup returns CDR1 SGHNT and CDR2 YYREEE (reference sequence). The CDR3 here is CASSLPPLDRRGYTF. The CDR3 DNA follows: TGTGCCAGCAGCTTGCCTCCTTTGGACAGGCGCGGCTACACCTTC. Filled out from reference TRBV5-4 and TRBJ1-2, the complete variable domain reads ETGVTQSPTHLIKTRGQQVTLRCSSQSGHNTVSWYQQALGQGPQFIFQYYREEENGRGNFPPRFSGLQFPNYSSELNVNALELDDSALYLCASSLPPLDRRGYTFGSGTRLTVV.

V and J are TRBV30 and TRBJ2-1, with D maybe TRBD1 (6 bases). The V gene's germline CDR1 is GTSNPN and CDR2 SVGIG (reference sequence). V was cut by 6 bases and J by 2 bases, with 17 bases left in between. The CDR3 is 15 amino acids. The DNA for the CDR3 is TGTGCCTGCGCACAGGGCTCTTATCCCTACAATGAGCAGTTCTTC. It is translated as CACAQGSYPYNEQFF.

This rearrangement joins TRBV28 to TRBJ2-5, with D uncertain. The DNA end is a closer match to TRBJ2-7, so the J assignment may be wrong. The CDR3 extends over 13 amino acids. Germline CDR1 and CDR2: MDHEN and SYDVKM. The CDR3 bases are TGTGCCACCCTACGGGCCAGCTCCTACGAGCAGTACTTC. Translated, it gives CATLRASSYEQYF.